Following are 20 T cell receptor beta chains from one sample sequenced in a study of OX40 agonist ivuxolimab in advanced cancers. Profiled with immunoSEQ multiplex PCR; TCRdb holds only in-frame clones, not every one. The table records 60,000 to 65,000 clones, more than 90% of them present only once. The material was CD4+ or CD8+ T cells sorted from blood, obtained in a trial of the OX40 agonist ivuxolimab. Receptors originate from an adult with an advanced solid tumor such as melanoma, head and neck, liver or kidney cancer.

This chain connects TRBV7-3 to TRBJ2-1; D is tentatively TRBD1 or TRBD2 (5 bases each). The CDR3 totals 13 residues. Trimming took off 3 bases at V and 5 bases at J, with 8 bases between the two ends. The germline gives CDR1 SGHTA, CDR2 FQGTGA. CDR3 residues: CASSLGRDNEQFF. CDR3 coding DNA: TGTGCCAGCAGCTTGGGACGAGACAATGAGCAGTTCTTC.

V usage is TRBV6-1 and J usage is TRBJ1-2; 9 positions agree with TRBD1. The CDR3 consists of 14 residues. Unmatched junction bases numbered 9, after V lost 7 bases and J lost 6 bases. The germline V gene encodes CDR1 MNHNS and CDR2 SASEGT. The CDR3 spells CASKGTGRLDGYTF. The CDR3 DNA reads TGTGCCAGCAAGGGGACAGGGAGGTTGGATGGCTACACCTTC.

The chain combines TRBV19 with TRBJ2-2; the D gene is possibly TRBD1 (6 bases). The CDR3 consists of 15 residues. V was trimmed by 10 bases and J by 2 bases, leaving 17 bases between them. Germline V gene data show CDR1 as LNHDA and CDR2 as SQIVND (reference sequence). For the CDR3, the DNA is TGTGCCACCAAAATCGGGACACTAAACACCGGGGAGCTGTTTTTT. It encodes CATKIGTLNTGELFF.

The V gene is TRBV5-1, the J gene TRBJ1-3, with a possible D match to TRBD1 (5 bases). The V end was cut by 4 bases, the J end by 0 bases, with 11 bases between. The CDR3 totals 15 residues. Germline-derived CDR1 and CDR2 are SGHRS and YFSETQ. CDR3: CASSTSGTSGNTIYF. Written as DNA, the CDR3 is TGCGCCAGCAGCACGTCAGGGACCTCTGGAAACACCATATATTTT.

The chain carries TRBV19 and TRBJ1-5; D is ambiguous. Trimming took 0 bases from V and 3 from J, leaving 9 bases between them. This CDR3 has 15 amino acids. Per germline, CDR1 LNHDA and CDR2 SQIVND (reference sequence). CDR3 DNA sequence: TGTGCCAGTAGTATAGATGAAGGGAACAATCAGCCCCAGCATTTT. It codes for CASSIDEGNNQPQHF.

This clone has just one count. This chain links TRBV30 with TRBJ2-5; D is ambiguous. Trimming removed 1 base from V and 5 bases from J, with 14 bases in between. Germline V CDR1 and CDR2: GTSNPN, SVGIG (reference sequence). The CDR3 length is 14 residues. The CDR3 loop is CAWSEDSRWETQYF. CDR3 bases: TGTGCCTGGAGTGAAGATAGTCGATGGGAGACCCAGTACTTC.

CDR3 DNA: TGTGCCAGCATGGACCACACCCAGAACACCGGGGAGCTGTTTTTT. As protein: CASMDHTQNTGELFF. The rearrangement links TRBV2 to TRBJ2-2; D unresolved. Germline values: CDR1 SNHLY, CDR2 FYNNEI. V was trimmed by 7 bases and J by 1 base, leaving 13 bases between them. The CDR3 sequence is 15 residues long. The variable domain in full, completed from reference TRBV2 and TRBJ2-2, reads EPEVTQTPSHQVTQMGQEVILRCVPISNHLYFYWYRQILGQKVEFLVSFYNNEISEKSEIFDDQFSVERPDGSNFTLKIRSTKLEDSAMYFCASMDHTQNTGELFFGEGSRLTVL.

The gene calls are TRBV16 and TRBJ2-7; 7 bases fit TRBD1. J gave up 0 bases and V 0 bases, and 2 bases lay outside the gene matches. This CDR3 has 15 residues. CDR1 and CDR2 (germline): KGHSY, FQNENV. The CDR3: CASSQSGTDSYEQYF. CDR3 DNA: TGTGCCAGCAGCCAATCAGGGACAGACTCCTACGAGCAGTACTTC.

The V gene is TRBV6-5, the J gene TRBJ1-6; 10 positions match TRBD1. The CDR3 sequence is 14 residues long. V was pared by 4 bases and J by 7 bases, with 1 base of the junction left unmatched. Germline lookup yields CDR1 MNHEY and CDR2 SVGAGI. As DNA, the CDR3 is TGTGCCAGCAGTTCGGGACAGGGGAATTCACCCCTCCACTTT. Its protein product is CASSSGQGNSPLHF.

This sequence joins TRBV9 and TRBJ1-1; D possibly corresponds to TRBD1 (5 bases). The V and J ends lost 4 bases and 1 base respectively, with 11 bases between them. Germline-derived CDR1 and CDR2 are SGDLS and YYNGEE. The CDR3 consists of 14 residues. The CDR3 is CASSSNTGNTEAFF. The CDR3 region has the DNA TGTGCCAGCAGCTCCAATACAGGGAACACTGAAGCTTTCTTT.

This clone has only one observation. The V and J genes are TRBV5-1 and TRBJ1-1, with D tentatively TRBD1 (6 bases). This CDR3 is 16 amino acids long. In germline, CDR1 is SGHRS, CDR2 YFSETQ. The V end lost 1 base, the J end lost 3 bases, and 16 bases lay between the germline ends. As DNA, the CDR3 is TGCGCCAGCAGCTTGACAGGGCCCGACACAGACACTGAAGCTTTCTTT. Translated: CASSLTGPDTDTEAFF.

This clone was counted between two and nine times. The CDR3 DNA reads TGTGCCAGTAGTATAGATCACAGGGGAGGGGATACGCAGTATTTT. Its protein is CASSIDHRGGDTQYF. The chain uses TRBV19 and TRBJ2-3; the D call may be TRBD1 or TRBD2 (7 bases each). CDR3 size: 15 residues. V was trimmed by 0 bases and J by 6 bases, leaving 13 bases between them. Per the germline V gene, CDR1 is LNHDA and CDR2 is SQIVND (reference sequence).

The rearrangement links TRBV30 to TRBJ1-4; 8 positions match TRBD1. V lost 2 bases and J lost 7; bases outside the gene matches: 6. The germline V gene has CDR1 GTSNPN and CDR2 SVGIG (reference sequence). This CDR3 is 14 amino acids long. CDR3 region: CAWSLDRDGEKLFF. CDR3 nucleotides: TGTGCCTGGAGTCTGGACAGGGATGGTGAAAAACTGTTTTTT.

This clone occurred once. CDR3 sequence reads: CASSLDSGTGGGETQYF. The CDR3 coding sequence is TGTGCCAGCAGCTTAGATTCCGGGACAGGGGGAGGTGAGACCCAGTACTTC. The chain couples TRBV7-2 to TRBJ2-5; 11 nucleotides line up with TRBD1. The V segment lost 1 base and the J segment 5 bases; nucleotides outside the gene matches: 9. Germline CDR1 and CDR2: SGHTA and FQGNSA. This CDR3 is built from 17 residues.

This chain connects TRBV6-6 to TRBJ2-7, with D possibly TRBD1 on 5 matching bases. The CDR3 covers 11 residues. The germline V gene has CDR1 MNHNY and CDR2 SVGAGI (reference sequence). V gave up 6 bases and J gave up 6 bases, with 9 bases separating them. In DNA, the CDR3 is TGTGCCAGCAGACAGGAGTTCGAGCAGTACTTC. Protein product: CASRQEFEQYF.

In this sample, this clone turned up once. The rearrangement uses TRBV6-6 and TRBJ1-4; 7 bases match TRBD1. This CDR3 has 12 residues. Germline V CDR1 and CDR2: MNHNY, SVGAGI (reference sequence). Trimming took 11 bases from V and 8 from J; bases not matched to a gene: 8. The CDR3 sequence: CACQAGGEKLFF. For the CDR3, the DNA is TGTGCCTGCCAAGCAGGGGGAGAAAAACTGTTTTTT.

This chain connects TRBV5-1 to TRBJ2-5, with D unresolved. V was shortened by 2 bases and J by 5 bases, with 4 bases between the two germline ends. The germline V gene has CDR1 SGHRS and CDR2 YFSETQ. The CDR3 contains 11 residues. The CDR3 nucleotides read TGCGCCAGCAGCTTTCGGGAGACCCAGTACTTC. It translates to CASSFRETQYF.

The chain recombines TRBV27 with TRBJ2-5; 14 nucleotides line up with TRBD2. The CDR3 runs 16 residues. The V segment lost 5 bases and the J segment 4 bases; nucleotides outside the gene matches: 6. The germline V gene encodes CDR1 MNHEY and CDR2 SMNVEV (reference sequence). For the CDR3, the DNA is TGTGCCAGCAGTGGGACTAGCGGGAGCAGTGGAGAGACCCAGTACTTC. This gives the protein CASSGTSGSSGETQYF.

The genes are TRBV29-1 and TRBJ2-7, with a weak D call TRBD1 (5 bases). The V gene's germline CDR1 is SQVTM and CDR2 ANQGSEA. Trimming left V 6 bases short and J 2 bases short, with 11 bases between. This CDR3 contains 12 residues. The CDR3 DNA reads as TGCAGCGTCAAGGACACCGCCTACGAGCAGTACTTC. Protein sequence: CSVKDTAYEQYF.

This clone has just one count. This chain links TRBV11-3 with TRBJ2-1, with 14 bases identical to TRBD2. Germline V gives CDR1 SGHNT, CDR2 YENEEA. The CDR3 extends over 15 amino acids. Trimming removed 5 bases from V and 6 bases from J; junction bases left unmatched: 3. The CDR3: CASSPGLAGANEQFF. CDR3 sequence (DNA): TGTGCCAGCAGCCCGGGACTAGCGGGGGCCAATGAGCAGTTCTTC.